This T cell receptor beta chain is from a study of cytomegalovirus exposure and HLA in healthy donors. Study-wide background: Prior work identified 117 million unique TCR beta sequences in around 170 million T cells. Broader study findings: As immune exposure information, only CMV serostatus was available. The classifier was said to identify cytomegalovirus status with high specificity and sensitivity.

The PCR employed 60 Vbeta primers together with 13 Jbeta primers. Per the original data handling: In a later analysis, some 11 million of approximately 86 million unique beta chains occurred in at least two donors. Sequencing used immunoSEQ multiplex PCR; TCRdb keeps in-frame clones, though not all of them. V, J and clone size were drawn from that table, and D and trimming were deduced from the DNA. In the table there are some 100,000 clones, 60% to 75% of which are singletons. With regard to this clone: Its target is unknown.

This clonotype was sampled from a woman aged 40 to 50 in good health and CMV-seronegative. The sequenced material came from PBMCs.

The chain's CDR3 is CATHKGDLRGRDEQFF. For the CDR3, the DNA is TGTGCCACCCACAAGGGGGACCTCCGGGGGAGGGATGAGCAGTTCTTC. The rearrangement links TRBV2 to TRBJ2-1; D possibly corresponds to TRBD2 (7 bases). This CDR3 spans 16 amino acids. The V end lost 10 bases, the J end lost 8 bases, and 27 bases lay between the germline ends. CDR1 SNHLY and CDR2 FYNNEI come from the germline V gene.